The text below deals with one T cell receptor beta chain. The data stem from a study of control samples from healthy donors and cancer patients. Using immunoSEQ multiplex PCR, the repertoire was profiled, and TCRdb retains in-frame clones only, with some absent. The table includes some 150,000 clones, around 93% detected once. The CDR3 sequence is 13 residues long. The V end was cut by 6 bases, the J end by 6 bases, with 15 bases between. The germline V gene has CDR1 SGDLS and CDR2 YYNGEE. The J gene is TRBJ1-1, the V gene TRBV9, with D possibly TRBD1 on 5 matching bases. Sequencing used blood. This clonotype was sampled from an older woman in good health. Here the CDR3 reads CASNGGGVAEAFF. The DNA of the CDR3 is TGTGCCAGCAACGGCGGAGGGGTGGCTGAAGCTTTCTTT.